The clone carrying this TCR beta chain was seen a handful of times. Its specificity is unknown. Each sample provided at least 5 micrograms of extracted total RNA. The sample comes from a study of blood T cells in healthy people across ages. Study-wide results and limits: Long-lived donors had more naive CD4+ cells and higher diversity than aged donors.

PCR was performed a second time for roughly 7 to 11 cycles using a sample-barcoded 5' primer and a J-beta primer mix. TCRdb recomputed calls from the 5' RACE reads with MiXCR, one row per CDR3 protein. The sample lists roughly 800,000 distinct CDR3 sequences; roughly 24% were seen once. These sequences were also reported in another study, on T cells of mothers and their children. That source notes: Researchers report slightly higher, though non-significant, overlap in related mother-child pairs than in unrelated pairs.

This sequence was found in a boy younger than 18 in good health. Sample: blood.

CDR3 amino acids: CASSHGTSRGELFF. DNA for the CDR3: TGCGCCAGCAGCCACGGGACCTCAAGAGGGGAGCTGTTTTTT. This chain joins TRBV5-1 and TRBJ2-2; D may correspond to TRBD1 or TRBD2 (5 bases each). In germline, CDR1 is SGHRS, CDR2 YFSETQ. The length of the CDR3 is 14 residues. Trimming pared 4 bases from V and 8 bases from J, leaving 15 bases between.